Each of the 15 T cell receptor beta chains below was sequenced from the same sample in a study of CD8+CD57+ T cells in acquired aplastic anemia. Template material for TCR beta VDJ and CDR3 profiling consisted of genomic DNA. TCRdb processed the reads anew with MiXCR; each CDR3 protein has one entry. The sample includes under 250,000 distinct CDR3 sequences, around 32% of them seen just once. The sequenced sample was sorted CD4+, CD8+, or CD8+CD57+ T cells (not recorded which) from PBMCs. The receptors were gathered from a human donor in good health, serving as a control.

The chain is built from TRBV10-1 and TRBJ2-5, with D hard to call. Between the trimmed V and J ends, which lost 2 bases and 2 bases, there was a span of 6 bases. Germline V gene lookup returns CDR1 WNHNN and CDR2 SYGVQD (reference sequence). The CDR3 runs to 13 residues. CDR3 sequence: CASSEVLQETQYF. The CDR3 DNA follows: TGCGCCAGCAGTGAGGTCCTACAAGAGACCCAGTACTTC.

The chain has TRBV9 and TRBJ1-2; D might be TRBD1 (6 bases). The V end was cut by 3 bases, the J end by 2 bases, with 14 bases between. Germline V gene data show CDR1 as SGDLS and CDR2 as YYNGEE. The CDR3 contains 15 residues. The CDR3 region has the DNA TGTGCCAGCAGCGCAAGACAGGAGTGGAACTATGGCTACACCTTC. This translates into CASSARQEWNYGYTF.

The rearrangement links TRBV30 to TRBJ2-1; no clear D gene. Trimming shortened V by 4 bases and J by 2 bases, and 9 bases separated the two germline ends. CDR1 and CDR2 (germline): GTSNPN, SVGIG (reference sequence). The CDR3 has 13 residues. This CDR3 is CAWKVGAYNEQFF. CDR3 DNA sequence: TGTGCCTGGAAAGTTGGGGCCTACAATGAGCAGTTCTTC.

In this sample, this clonotype turned up a few times. This chain connects TRBV11-2 to TRBJ2-2; 9 bases fit TRBD2. Germline V CDR1 and CDR2: SGHAT, FQNNGV. The trim removed 6 bases at V and 4 bases at J, leaving 9 bases unmatched. The CDR3 covers 16 residues. The CDR3 region has the DNA TGTGCCAGCAGTCGTATAGCGGGGGAGATCACCGGGGAGCTGTTTTTT. Protein: CASSRIAGEITGELFF.

This clonotype was seen just once. The gene calls are TRBV6-2 or TRBV6-3 and TRBJ1-5; no reliable D call. This CDR3 has 16 residues. V dropped 7 bases and J dropped 0 bases, with 16 bases sitting between them. CDR1 and CDR2 (germline): MNHEY, SVGEGT. The CDR3 here is CASTRGRFSSNQPQHF. Written as DNA, the CDR3 is TGTGCCAGCACCCGCGGTCGGTTTTCTAGCAATCAGCCCCAGCATTTT.

CDR3 sequence: CASSLALSLNEQFF. Written as DNA, the CDR3 is TGTGCCAGCAGTTTAGCACTTTCTCTAAATGAGCAGTTCTTC. V and J are TRBV12-3 or TRBV12-4 and TRBJ2-1; D ambiguous. The CDR3 extends over 14 amino acids. V was pared by 0 bases and J by 7 bases, with 10 bases between.

This clonotype has ten or more counts. The chain couples TRBV2 to TRBJ1-3, with TRBD1 identical over 7 bases. With 6 bases clipped from V and 4 bases from J, the junction kept 6 bases outside the gene matches. CDR1 and CDR2 from the germline V gene are SNHLY and FYNNEI. The CDR3 sequence is 14 residues long. CDR3 amino acids: CASRVRGLGNTIYF. The CDR3 coding sequence is TGTGCCAGCAGAGTAAGGGGGCTGGGAAACACCATATATTTT.

This chain joins TRBV10-3 and TRBJ1-2; no definite D call. Per the germline V gene, CDR1 is ENHRY and CDR2 is SYGVKD. V lost 6 bases to trimming and J lost 6 bases, with 14 bases between them. The CDR3 spans 13 residues. CDR3 residues: CAIRLTEVDGYTF. Written as DNA, the CDR3 is TGTGCCATCAGACTAACCGAGGTCGATGGCTACACCTTC.

This clonotype was counted once. This may stem from a read error, because a much larger clone lies one nucleotide away. The V call is TRBV6-4, the J call TRBJ1-5; perhaps TRBD1 as D (5 bases). Between the trimmed V and J ends, which lost 7 bases and 5 bases, there was a span of 12 bases. Germline assignment: CDR1 MRHNA and CDR2 SNTAGT. CDR3 length: 13 residues. CDR3 region: CASNLTEDQPQHF. The CDR3 DNA reads as TGTGCCAGCAATCTGACAGAGGATCAGCCCCAGCATTTT.

In this sample, this clonotype turned up many times. This chain connects TRBV20-1 to TRBJ2-1, with a possible D match to TRBD1 (5 bases). Germline V gene data show CDR1 as DFQATT and CDR2 as SNEGSKA (reference sequence). The length of the CDR3 is 15 residues. V dropped 0 bases and J dropped 4 bases, with 13 bases sitting between them. CDR3 sequence (DNA): TGCAGTGCTAGAGATCCCCAGCAGGGATACAATGAGCAGTTCTTC. It translates to CSARDPQQGYNEQFF.

This clonotype came up many times. This chain links TRBV2 with TRBJ1-2, with 7 bases lining up with TRBD1. CDR1 is SNHLY, CDR2 FYNNEI, per germline. The V segment lost 5 bases and the J segment 6 bases; nucleotides outside the gene matches: 6. The CDR3 consists of 13 residues. For the CDR3, the DNA is TGTGCCAGCAGTCGACAGGGAAGGGATGGCTACACCTTC. Translating gives CASSRQGRDGYTF. Filled out from reference TRBV2 and TRBJ1-2, the complete variable domain reads EPEVTQTPSHQVTQMGQEVILRCVPISNHLYFYWYRQILGQKVEFLVSFYNNEISEKSEIFDDQFSVERPDGSNFTLKIRSTKLEDSAMYFCASSRQGRDGYTFGSGTRLTVV.

This clonotype was seen a few times. V usage is TRBV12-3 or TRBV12-4 and J usage is TRBJ1-1, with D possibly TRBD1 on 6 matching bases. The germline V and J ends were trimmed by 5 bases and 4 bases, with 17 bases remaining between them. The CDR3 is 15 residues long. The CDR3, as DNA: TGTGCCAGCAGTGTCCACAGGGTTTCGGGCACTGAAGCTTTCTTT. Translated, it gives CASSVHRVSGTEAFF.

This clonotype appeared many times. V and J are TRBV12-3 or TRBV12-4 and TRBJ2-3; 7 bases map to TRBD2. This CDR3 contains 15 residues. Germline trimming cut 1 base from V and 1 base from J; bases unmatched to any gene: 2. The CDR3 protein is CASSLVSGGTDTQYF. As DNA, the CDR3 is TGTGCCAGCAGTTTAGTCAGCGGGGGCACAGATACGCAGTATTTT.

The V and J genes are TRBV5-1 and TRBJ1-4; D is unresolved. Per germline, CDR1 SGHRS and CDR2 YFSETQ. CDR3 length: 15 residues. V was clipped by 1 base and J by 4 bases, with 11 bases between them. CDR3 sequence: CASSLTQNFNEKLFF. The CDR3 DNA is TGCGCCAGCAGCTTGACGCAGAACTTTAATGAAAAACTGTTTTTT.

The CDR3, as DNA: TGTGCCAGTAGTATTCCAACAGGGCTCGGACACGAGCAGTACTTC. It yields the protein CASSIPTGLGHEQYF. The chain carries TRBV19 and TRBJ2-7, with a tentative D call TRBD1 (6 bases). Trimming pared 3 bases from V and 5 bases from J, leaving 17 bases between. The germline gives CDR1 LNHDA, CDR2 SQIVND (reference sequence). The CDR3 consists of 15 residues. Looking up the rest from reference TRBV19 and TRBJ2-7 gives the full variable domain: DGGITQSPKYLFRKEGQNVTLSCEQNLNHDAMYWYRQDPGQGLRLIYYSQIVNDFQKGDIAEGYSVSREKKESFPLTVTSAQKNPTAFYLCASSIPTGLGHEQYFGPGTRLTVT.